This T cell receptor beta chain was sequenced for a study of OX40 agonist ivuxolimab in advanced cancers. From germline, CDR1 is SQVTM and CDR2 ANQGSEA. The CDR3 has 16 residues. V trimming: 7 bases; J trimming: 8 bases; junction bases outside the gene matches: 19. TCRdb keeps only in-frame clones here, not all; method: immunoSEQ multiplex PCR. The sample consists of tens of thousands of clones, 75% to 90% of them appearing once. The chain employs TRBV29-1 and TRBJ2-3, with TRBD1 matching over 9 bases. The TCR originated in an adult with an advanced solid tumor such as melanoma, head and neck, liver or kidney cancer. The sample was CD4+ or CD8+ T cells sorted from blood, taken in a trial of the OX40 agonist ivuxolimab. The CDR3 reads CSAGTGRDIHGVTQYF. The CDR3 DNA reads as TGCAGCGCCGGGACAGGGCGCGATATACACGGTGTTACGCAGTATTTT.